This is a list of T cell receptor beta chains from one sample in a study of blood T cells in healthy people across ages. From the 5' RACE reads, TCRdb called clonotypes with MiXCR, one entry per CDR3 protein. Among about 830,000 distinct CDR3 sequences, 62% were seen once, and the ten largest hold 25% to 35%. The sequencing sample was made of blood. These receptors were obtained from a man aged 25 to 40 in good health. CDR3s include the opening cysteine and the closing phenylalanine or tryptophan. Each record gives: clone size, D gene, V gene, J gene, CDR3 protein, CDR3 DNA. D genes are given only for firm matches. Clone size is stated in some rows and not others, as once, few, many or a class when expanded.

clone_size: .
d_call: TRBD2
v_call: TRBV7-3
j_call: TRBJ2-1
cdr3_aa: CASSLGLAKDEQFF
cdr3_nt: TGTGCCAGCAGCTTGGGACTAGCAAAGGATGAGCAGTTCTTC

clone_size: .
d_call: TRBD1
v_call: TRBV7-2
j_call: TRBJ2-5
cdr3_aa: CASSSQTGAETQYF
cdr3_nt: TGTGCCAGCAGCTCACAGACAGGGGCAGAGACCCAGTACTTC

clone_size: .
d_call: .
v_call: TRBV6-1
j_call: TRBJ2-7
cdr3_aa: CASRLGQQTGGSPYEQYF
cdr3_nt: TGTGCCAGCAGGTTGGGACAACAAACCGGGGGGTCCCCCTACGAGCAGTACTTC

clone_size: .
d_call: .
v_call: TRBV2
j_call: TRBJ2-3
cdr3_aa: CAGSEGRVSTDTQYF
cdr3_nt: TGTGCCGGCAGTGAAGGTCGGGTGAGCACAGATACGCAGTATTTT

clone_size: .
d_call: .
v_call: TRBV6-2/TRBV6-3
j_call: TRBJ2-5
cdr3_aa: CASSYSPNWAQYF
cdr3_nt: TGTGCCAGCAGTTACTCTCCAAACTGGGCCCAGTACTTC

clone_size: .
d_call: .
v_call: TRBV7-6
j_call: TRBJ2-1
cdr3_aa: CASSLVSSGDEQFF
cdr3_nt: TGTGCCAGCAGCTTAGTATCGTCGGGGGATGAGCAGTTCTTC

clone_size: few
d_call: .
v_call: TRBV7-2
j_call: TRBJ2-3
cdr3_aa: CASSLSPGDTQYF
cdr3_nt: TGTGCCAGCAGCTTAAGCCCTGGGGATACGCAGTATTTT

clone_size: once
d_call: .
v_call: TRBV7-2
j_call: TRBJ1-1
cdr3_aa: CASTGGVPAQWTEAFF
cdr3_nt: TGTGCCAGCACCGGCGGGGTCCCGGCCCAGTGGACTGAAGCTTTCTTT

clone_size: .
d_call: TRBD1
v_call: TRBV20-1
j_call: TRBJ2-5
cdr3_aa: CSANRDRVQETQYF
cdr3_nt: TGCAGTGCTAATCGTGACAGGGTCCAAGAGACCCAGTACTTC

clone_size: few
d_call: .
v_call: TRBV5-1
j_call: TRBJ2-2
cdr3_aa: CATGFNTGELFF
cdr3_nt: TGCGCCACAGGATTTAACACCGGGGAGCTGTTTTTT

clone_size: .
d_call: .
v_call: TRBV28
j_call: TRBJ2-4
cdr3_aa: CASSFLQGRKNIQYF
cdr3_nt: TGTGCCAGCAGTTTTTTACAGGGGAGGAAAAACATTCAGTACTTC

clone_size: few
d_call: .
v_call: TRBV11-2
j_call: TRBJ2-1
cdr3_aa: CASSLDTGRDEQFF
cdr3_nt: TGTGCCAGCAGCTTAGACACAGGGCGCGATGAGCAGTTCTTC

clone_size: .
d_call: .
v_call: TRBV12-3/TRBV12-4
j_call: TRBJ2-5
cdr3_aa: CASSGGSRGTQYF
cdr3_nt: TGTGCCAGCAGTGGAGGGAGTCGAGGGACCCAGTACTTC

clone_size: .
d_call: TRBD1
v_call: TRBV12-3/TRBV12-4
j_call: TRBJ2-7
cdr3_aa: CASRATTGKAYEQYF
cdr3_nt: TGTGCCAGCAGGGCGACGACAGGGAAAGCCTACGAGCAGTACTTC

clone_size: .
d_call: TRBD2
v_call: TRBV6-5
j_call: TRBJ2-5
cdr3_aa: CASSYSSGGTSQRDNEQYF
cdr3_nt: TGTGCCAGCAGTTACTCTAGCGGGGGGACATCTCAGAGGGACAATGAGCAGTACTTC

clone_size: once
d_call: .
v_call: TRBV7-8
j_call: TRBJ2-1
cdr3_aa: CASSLDPVSHNEQFF
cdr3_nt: TGTGCCAGCAGCTTAGACCCAGTATCACACAATGAGCAGTTCTTC

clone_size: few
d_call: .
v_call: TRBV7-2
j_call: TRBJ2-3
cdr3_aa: CASSLGAGETTDTQYF
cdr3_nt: TGTGCCAGCAGCTTAGGGGCTGGTGAGACCACAGATACGCAGTATTTT

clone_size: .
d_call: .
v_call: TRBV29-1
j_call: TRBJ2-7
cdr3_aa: CSVRDGHTLYEQYF
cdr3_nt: TGCAGCGTGAGGGACGGCCACACCCTCTACGAGCAGTACTTC

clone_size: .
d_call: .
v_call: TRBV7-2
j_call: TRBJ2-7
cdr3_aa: CASSRRGRPYEQYF
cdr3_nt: TGTGCCAGCAGCCGCCGGGGTAGACCCTACGAGCAGTACTTC

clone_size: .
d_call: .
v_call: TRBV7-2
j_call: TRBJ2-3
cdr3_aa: CASSLAGYGTDTQYF
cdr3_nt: TGTGCCAGCAGCTTAGCCGGGTATGGCACAGATACGCAGTATTTT

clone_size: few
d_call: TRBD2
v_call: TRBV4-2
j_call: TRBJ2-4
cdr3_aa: CASSPRAGGGAKNIQYF
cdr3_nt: TGTGCCAGCAGCCCTAGAGCTGGCGGGGGGGCCAAAAACATTCAGTACTTC

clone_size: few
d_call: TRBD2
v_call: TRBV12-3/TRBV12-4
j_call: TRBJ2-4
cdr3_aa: CASSLAYPSGASKNIQYF
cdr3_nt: TGTGCCAGCAGTTTAGCGTACCCTAGCGGGGCCTCCAAAAACATTCAGTACTTC

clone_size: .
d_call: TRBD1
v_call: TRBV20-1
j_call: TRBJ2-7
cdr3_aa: CSAPRTGFPYEQYF
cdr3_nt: TGCAGTGCCCCCAGGACAGGGTTCCCCTACGAGCAGTACTTC

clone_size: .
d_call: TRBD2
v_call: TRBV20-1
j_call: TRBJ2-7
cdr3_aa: CSAWTSGGHYEQYF
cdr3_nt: TGCAGTGCTTGGACTAGCGGGGGGCACTACGAGCAGTACTTC

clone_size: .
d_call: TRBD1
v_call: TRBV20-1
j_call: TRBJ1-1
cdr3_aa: CSAQTGDGHTEAFF
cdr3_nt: TGCAGTGCTCAGACAGGGGACGGGCACACTGAAGCTTTCTTT

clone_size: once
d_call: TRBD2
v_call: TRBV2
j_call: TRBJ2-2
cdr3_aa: CASTRGRGNTGELFF
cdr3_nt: TGTGCCAGCACTCGGGGGAGGGGGAACACCGGGGAGCTGTTTTTT

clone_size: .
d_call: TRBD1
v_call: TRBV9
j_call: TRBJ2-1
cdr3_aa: CASSVGDSFNEQFF
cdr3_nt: TGTGCCAGCAGCGTAGGGGACAGCTTTAATGAGCAGTTCTTC

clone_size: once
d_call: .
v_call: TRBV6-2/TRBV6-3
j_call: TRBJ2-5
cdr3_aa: CASSYHTGQETQYF
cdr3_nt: TGTGCCAGCAGTTATCACACAGGACAAGAGACCCAGTACTTC

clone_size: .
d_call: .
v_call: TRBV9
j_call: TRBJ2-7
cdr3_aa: CASSVRHYSEQYF
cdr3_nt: TGTGCCAGCAGCGTAAGACACTACTCCGAGCAGTACTTC

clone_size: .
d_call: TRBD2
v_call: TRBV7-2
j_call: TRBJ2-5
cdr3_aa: CASSLSLAGEETQYF
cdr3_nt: TGTGCCAGCAGCTTATCACTAGCGGGGGAAGAGACCCAGTACTTC

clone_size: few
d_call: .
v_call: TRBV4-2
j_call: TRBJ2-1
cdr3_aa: CASSQEGRPLDEQFF
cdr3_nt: TGTGCCAGCAGCCAAGAGGGCAGGCCTCTCGATGAGCAGTTCTTC

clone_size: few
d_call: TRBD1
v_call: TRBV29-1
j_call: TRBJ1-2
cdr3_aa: CSVDTGGASGYTF
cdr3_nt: TGCAGCGTTGATACAGGGGGCGCGTCTGGCTACACCTTC

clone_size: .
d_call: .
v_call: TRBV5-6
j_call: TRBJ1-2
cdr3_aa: CASSFGMGQGTNYGYTF
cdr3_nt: TGTGCCAGCAGCTTCGGTATGGGGCAGGGCACTAACTATGGCTACACCTTC

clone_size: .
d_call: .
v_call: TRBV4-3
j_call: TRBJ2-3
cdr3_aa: CASSPRSSPLSTDTQYF
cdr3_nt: TGCGCCAGCAGCCCTAGGAGTTCCCCCCTTAGCACAGATACGCAGTATTTT

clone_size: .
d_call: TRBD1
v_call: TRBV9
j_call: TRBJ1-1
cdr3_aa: CASSPGQGKEAFF
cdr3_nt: TGTGCCAGCAGTCCGGGACAGGGGAAAGAAGCTTTCTTT

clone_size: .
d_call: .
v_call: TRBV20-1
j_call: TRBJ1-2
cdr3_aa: CRADRNYGYTF
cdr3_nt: TGCAGGGCCGACAGGAACTATGGCTACACCTTC

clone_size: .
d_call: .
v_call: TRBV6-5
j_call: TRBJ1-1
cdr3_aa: CASRTRRNTEAFF
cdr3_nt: TGTGCCAGCAGGACCCGACGAAACACTGAAGCTTTCTTT

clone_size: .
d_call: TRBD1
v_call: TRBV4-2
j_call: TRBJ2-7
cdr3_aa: CASSPKTGQGAGSYNEQYF
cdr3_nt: TGTGCCAGCAGCCCCAAAACAGGACAGGGGGCGGGCTCCTACAATGAGCAGTACTTC

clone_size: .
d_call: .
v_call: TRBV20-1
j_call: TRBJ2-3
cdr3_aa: CSAPPVGKRTDTQYF
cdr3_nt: TGCAGTGCCCCCCCCGTCGGGAAACGCACAGATACGCAGTATTTT

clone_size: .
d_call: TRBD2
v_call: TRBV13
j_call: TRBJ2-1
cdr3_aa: CASSLMFPASGEHTEQFF
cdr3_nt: TGTGCCAGCAGCTTGATGTTCCCCGCTAGCGGGGAACATACTGAGCAGTTCTTC

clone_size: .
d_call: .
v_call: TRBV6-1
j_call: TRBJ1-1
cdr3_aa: CASSQTRTVEAFF
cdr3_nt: TGTGCCAGCAGTCAAACGCGGACTGTTGAAGCTTTCTTT

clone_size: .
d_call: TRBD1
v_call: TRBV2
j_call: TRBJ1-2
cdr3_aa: CASTDQLWDRGGYTF
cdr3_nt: TGTGCCAGCACTGACCAATTATGGGACAGGGGTGGCTACACCTTC

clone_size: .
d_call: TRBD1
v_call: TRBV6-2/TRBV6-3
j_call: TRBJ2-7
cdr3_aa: CASSEGGRTYEQYF
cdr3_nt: TGTGCCAGCAGTGAAGGGGGCAGGACCTACGAGCAGTACTTC

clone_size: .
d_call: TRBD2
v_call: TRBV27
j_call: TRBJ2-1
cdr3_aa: CASSRGTSGHNEQFF
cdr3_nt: TGTGCCAGCAGTAGGGGGACTAGCGGTCACAATGAGCAGTTCTTC

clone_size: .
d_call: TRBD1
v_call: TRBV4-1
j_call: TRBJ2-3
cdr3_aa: CASSRTPDRERPDTQYF
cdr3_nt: TGCGCCAGCAGCCGAACTCCCGACAGGGAGCGGCCAGATACGCAGTATTTT

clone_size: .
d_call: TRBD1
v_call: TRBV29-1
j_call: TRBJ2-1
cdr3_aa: CSVGGTGATYNEQFF
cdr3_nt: TGCAGCGTGGGGGGGACAGGGGCCACCTACAATGAGCAGTTCTTC

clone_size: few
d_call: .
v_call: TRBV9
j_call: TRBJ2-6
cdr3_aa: CASTVGDSGANVLTF
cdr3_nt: TGTGCCAGCACAGTGGGTGACTCTGGGGCCAACGTCCTGACTTTC

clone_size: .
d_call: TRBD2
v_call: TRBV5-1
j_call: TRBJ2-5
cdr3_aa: CASSLGIREGETQYF
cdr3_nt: TGCGCCAGCAGCTTGGGAATCAGGGAGGGCGAGACCCAGTACTTC

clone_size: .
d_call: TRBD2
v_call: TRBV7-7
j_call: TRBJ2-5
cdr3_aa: CASSDGLAGLETQYF
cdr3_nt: TGTGCCAGCAGCGACGGACTAGCGGGGTTGGAGACCCAGTACTTC

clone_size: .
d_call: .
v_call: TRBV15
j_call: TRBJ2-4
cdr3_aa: CATSRDLVNIRQYF
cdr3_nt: TGTGCCACCAGCAGAGATCTCGTGAACATCCGCCAGTACTTC

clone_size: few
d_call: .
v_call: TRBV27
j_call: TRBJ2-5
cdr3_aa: CASSPLGEQGWETQYF
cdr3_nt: TGTGCCAGCAGTCCCCTTGGTGAACAGGGCTGGGAGACCCAGTACTTC

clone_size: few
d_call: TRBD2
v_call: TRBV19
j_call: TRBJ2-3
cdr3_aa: CASRTSGDTDTQYF
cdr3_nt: TGTGCCAGTAGAACTAGCGGGGACACAGATACGCAGTATTTT

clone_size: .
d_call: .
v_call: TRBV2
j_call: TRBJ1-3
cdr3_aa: CASRPGKTSGNTIYF
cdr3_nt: TGTGCCAGCAGGCCAGGGAAAACGTCTGGAAACACCATATATTTT